A selection of T cell receptor beta chains follows, all from one sample in a study of cytomegalovirus exposure and HLA in healthy donors. Measured with immunoSEQ multiplex PCR; TCRdb has only the in-frame clones, and not every one. Counted here are about 77,000 clones, more than 60% occurring once; the ten biggest clones make up roughly 1.5%. Sequenced: PBMCs. The source of these receptors is a man aged 40-49 years in good health and CMV-seronegative. The CDR3 runs from the conserved cysteine through the conserved F or W. D genes are given only for firm matches. Clone sizes are given selectively: once, few, many, or a class where the clone is expanded.

D gene	clone size	V gene	J gene	CDR3 DNA	CDR3 protein
TRBD2	NA	TRBV27	TRBJ2-7	TGTGCCAGCAGTTTCGGGCTAGCGGGAGTGGGGGAGCAGTACTTC	CASSFGLAGVGEQYF
NA	NA	TRBV28	TRBJ1-2	TGTGCCAGCAGTTTAGCGTTTAGGGGCAACTATGGCTACACCTTC	CASSLAFRGNYGYTF
TRBD1	NA	TRBV6-1	TRBJ1-5	TGTGCCAGCAGTGTACAGGGGTATCAGCCCCAGCATTTT	CASSVQGYQPQHF
NA	NA	TRBV7-9	TRBJ2-2	TGTGCCAGCAAACCTGAGGGTGGGAACACCGGGGAGCTGTTTTTT	CASKPEGGNTGELFF
NA	few	TRBV15	TRBJ1-5	TGTGCCACCAGCGCAAGTAGGGGTAGCAATCAGCCCCAGCATTTT	CATSASRGSNQPQHF
TRBD2	NA	TRBV14	TRBJ2-1	TGTGCCAGCAGGTACGGGGGGTCCTACAATGAGCAGTTCTTC	CASRYGGSYNEQFF
NA	NA	TRBV7-6	TRBJ2-1	TGTGCCAGCAGCTTAGCGCGGGGAACGGACTATGAGCAGTTCTTC	CASSLARGTDYEQFF
NA	NA	TRBV7-3	TRBJ1-1	TGTGCCAGCAGCCAGCAGGGGAACACTGAAGCTTTCTTT	CASSQQGNTEAFF
NA	NA	TRBV7-6	TRBJ2-1	TGTGCCAGCAGCTTACTTCGAGGGAATTACAATGAGCAGTTCTTC	CASSLLRGNYNEQFF
TRBD1	NA	TRBV4-2	TRBJ2-7	TGTGCCAGCAGCCCACGCACCCGGGACAGGGGGTTCAACGAGCAGTACTTC	CASSPRTRDRGFNEQYF
TRBD1	NA	TRBV20-1	TRBJ1-2	TGCAGTACCCAAGGACAGGGGAGCTACACCTTC	CSTQGQGSYTF
TRBD2	NA	TRBV6-1	TRBJ2-3	TGTGCCAGCAGTGCCCAGCGGGAGGGAGGAGATACGCAGTATTTT	CASSAQREGGDTQYF
NA	NA	TRBV5-1	TRBJ1-4	TGCGCCAGCAGCCCCTCTTCTACTAATGAAAAACTGTTTTTT	CASSPSSTNEKLFF
TRBD2	NA	TRBV19	TRBJ2-1	TGTGCCAGTAGACTCGTAGCGGGAGGGCCCCACAATGAGCAGTTCTTC	CASRLVAGGPHNEQFF
TRBD1	NA	TRBV9	TRBJ2-7	TGTGCCAGCAGCGCGAGGGGACAGTCCTACGAGCAGTACTTC	CASSARGQSYEQYF
NA	once	TRBV2	TRBJ1-1	TGTGCCAGCAGTTTTCGTGACACTGAAGCTTTCTTT	CASSFRDTEAFF
TRBD2	NA	TRBV5-4	TRBJ2-5	TGTGCCAGCAGCTTGGAGGTAGCGGGAGATGTAGAGACCCAGTACTTC	CASSLEVAGDVETQYF
NA	once	TRBV29-1	TRBJ1-3	TGCAGCGTTAGAACTGACAGATCCTCCTCTGGAAACACCATATATTTT	CSVRTDRSSSGNTIYF
TRBD1	NA	TRBV12-5	TRBJ1-5	TGTGCTAGTGGTTTTGGACAGGGAGGTAGGAGCCAGCCCCAGCATTTT	CASGFGQGGRSQPQHF
TRBD2	NA	TRBV4-2	TRBJ2-3	TGTGCCAGCAGCCAAGGGTACGGGAGGGGCACAGATACGCAGTATTTT	CASSQGYGRGTDTQYF
TRBD1	NA	TRBV15	TRBJ2-7	TGTGCCACCAGCAGGTGGGACAGGGGTGGATACGAGCAGTACTTC	CATSRWDRGGYEQYF
NA	few	TRBV5-3	TRBJ2-7	TGTGCCAGAAGCTTGTTAATTCCAGGGAACGGCGAGCAGTACTTC	CARSLLIPGNGEQYF
TRBD1	NA	TRBV6-5	TRBJ1-2	TGTGCCAGTAGTTACTCGGACAGGGAGGCCTATGGCTACACCTTC	CASSYSDREAYGYTF
TRBD1	NA	TRBV5-1	TRBJ2-7	TGCGCCAGCAGCTTGTCTGGACAGGGTAACTACGAGCAGTACTTC	CASSLSGQGNYEQYF
TRBD2	NA	TRBV2	TRBJ2-5	TGTGCCAGCACACCGGGACTAGCGGGAGTAAGTGAGACCCAGTACTTC	CASTPGLAGVSETQYF
TRBD2	once	TRBV7-8	TRBJ2-6	TGTGCCAGCAGCTTAACTAGCGTTTACTCTGGGGCCAACGTCCTGACTTTC	CASSLTSVYSGANVLTF
NA	few	TRBV18	TRBJ2-6	TGTGCCAGCTCGCGCGAGGCCGGGGCCAACGTCCTGACTTTC	CASSREAGANVLTF
NA	NA	TRBV9	TRBJ1-5	TGTGCCAGCAGCGTAGAGGCAGGGGGCAATCAGCCCCAGCATTTT	CASSVEAGGNQPQHF
NA	NA	TRBV5-4	TRBJ2-7	TGTGCCAGCAGCGCGGGACGGGGAAGTTCCTACGAGCAGTACTTC	CASSAGRGSSYEQYF
TRBD2	NA	TRBV19	TRBJ2-1	TGTGCCAGTATTCTAGCGGGAGGGCCCGCAAATGAGCAGTTCTTC	CASILAGGPANEQFF
TRBD2	NA	TRBV4-2	TRBJ2-1	TGTGCCAGCAGGGAACTAGCGGGAGGCAATGAGCAGTTCTTC	CASRELAGGNEQFF
TRBD2	NA	TRBV27	TRBJ2-1	TGTGCCACCCTACCCCTAGCGGGTTACAATGAGCAGTTCTTC	CATLPLAGYNEQFF
TRBD2	once	TRBV4-2	TRBJ2-5	TGTGCCAGCAGTCTGGGGATAGCGGGAGCATACTTCCACATAACTACCCAGTACTTC	CASSLGIAGAYFHITTQYF
NA	few	TRBV7-9	TRBJ1-3	TGTGCCAGCAGCCCAGGGGTCTCTGGAAACACCATATATTTT	CASSPGVSGNTIYF
TRBD1	few	TRBV29-1	TRBJ2-7	TGCAGCGCCCGTGGTGGGACAGATAGAAACTACGAGCAGTACTTC	CSARGGTDRNYEQYF
TRBD1	NA	TRBV11-2	TRBJ2-7	TGTGCCAGCAGCTTAGCTCTCGACAGGGGGTATGGCTACGAGCAGTACTTC	CASSLALDRGYGYEQYF
TRBD1	few	TRBV9	TRBJ1-1	TGTGCCAGCAGCGTGACAGGGGAAGGGGTCACTGAAGCTTTCTTT	CASSVTGEGVTEAFF
TRBD1	NA	TRBV18	TRBJ2-5	TGTGCCAGCTCACCGACAGGGGGACGGCAAGAGACCCAGTACTTC	CASSPTGGRQETQYF
NA	NA	TRBV7-3	TRBJ2-3	TGTGCCAGCAGCTTAAAGGGACTCGAAACAGATACGCAGTATTTT	CASSLKGLETDTQYF
TRBD1	few	TRBV6-1	TRBJ2-1	TGTGCCAGCAGTGAAATTCTTGTCGGGGACAGCTCCTACAATGAGCAGTTCTTC	CASSEILVGDSSYNEQFF
NA	NA	TRBV5-8	TRBJ2-1	TGTGCCAGCAGCTTCGAGAGCGGAAATTACAATGAGCAGTTCTTC	CASSFESGNYNEQFF
TRBD1	few	TRBV5-6	TRBJ2-1	TGTGCCAGCAGCTCGGCGGGACAGGGGTACAATGAGCAGTTCTTC	CASSSAGQGYNEQFF
TRBD1	NA	TRBV29-1	TRBJ2-3	TGCAGCGTTGCACCGGGACAGACTAGCACAGATACGCAGTATTTT	CSVAPGQTSTDTQYF
TRBD2	once	TRBV7-9	TRBJ2-1	TGTGCCAGCAGCTCGTCACTAGCGGGAGGCAATGAGCAGTTCTTC	CASSSSLAGGNEQFF
NA	NA	TRBV25-1	TRBJ1-3	TGTGCCAGCAGCAGGGCAATCTCTGGAAACACCATATATTTT	CASSRAISGNTIYF
TRBD1	NA	TRBV6-5	TRBJ1-5	TGTGCCAGCAGTTACTCTTCGACAGGGAAGAATCAGCCCCAGCATTTT	CASSYSSTGKNQPQHF
NA	few	TRBV29-1	TRBJ2-1	TGCAGCGCCGGGGGTCTTGAGCAGTTCTTC	CSAGGLEQFF
NA	NA	TRBV5-6	TRBJ1-4	TGTGCCAGCAGCAGACTCAGGGGTAATGAAAAACTGTTTTTT	CASSRLRGNEKLFF
NA	NA	TRBV7-9	TRBJ1-4	TGTGCCAGCAGCTTATCGGGGGAAAAACTGTTTTTT	CASSLSGEKLFF
TRBD2	NA	TRBV13	TRBJ2-3	TGTGCCAGCAGCTCCGGACTAGCGGGATTAACAGATACGCAGTATTTT	CASSSGLAGLTDTQYF
TRBD1	few	TRBV6-5	TRBJ1-1	TGTGCCAGCAGCCGCGAAAGACAGGGGAACACTGAAGCTTTCTTT	CASSRERQGNTEAFF
TRBD2	once	TRBV18	TRBJ2-2	TGTGCCAGCTCAACGACTAGCGGGAGGAACACCGGGGAGCTGTTTTTT	CASSTTSGRNTGELFF
TRBD2	NA	TRBV18	TRBJ2-3	TGTGCCAGCTCACCCCCGACTAGCGGAGGCACAGATACGCAGTATTTT	CASSPPTSGGTDTQYF
NA	NA	TRBV6-5	TRBJ1-2	TGTGCCAGCAGTTCGCCCCGGGGCTACACCTTC	CASSSPRGYTF
TRBD1	NA	TRBV29-1	TRBJ2-5	TGCAGCGCCAGGGGGTGGAGTGGGGAGACCCAGTACTTC	CSARGWSGETQYF
NA	NA	TRBV30	TRBJ2-1	TGTGCCGTTGCGCCGTATCAATCCTACAATGAGCAGTTCTTC	CAVAPYQSYNEQFF
NA	NA	TRBV18	TRBJ2-7	TGTGCCAGCTCACCAGGGAGCTCCTACGAGCAGTACTTC	CASSPGSSYEQYF
NA	few	TRBV28	TRBJ1-1	TGTGCCAGCAGTTTCCCCTCTGGGGCCCTGGGGACTGAAGCTTTCTTT	CASSFPSGALGTEAFF
TRBD2	once	TRBV27	TRBJ2-3	TGTGCCAGCAGTTTAAGAGCGGGAGGGCATGATACGCAGTATTTT	CASSLRAGGHDTQYF
NA	NA	TRBV14	TRBJ1-1	TGTGCCAGCAGCCAAGAGTCTTGGCGGAGCACTGAAGCTTTCTTT	CASSQESWRSTEAFF